The rows below give T cell receptor beta chains drawn from one sample of a study of T cell responses to AZD1222 COVID-19 vaccine. Data came from immunoSEQ multiplex PCR; TCRdb stores just in-frame clones and leaves some out. Of 150,000 to 200,000 clones in the sample, 93% were seen once. The sample in question was peripheral blood, obtained on day 0 of AZD1222 vaccination. Every receptor here comes from an adult in good health. Each CDR3 is given with its conserved first and last residue. D genes are given only for firm matches. Part of the rows lack a size; the others show once, few, many or a class for expanded clones.

V gene,D gene,clone size,J gene,CDR3 DNA,CDR3 protein
TRBV3-1/TRBV3-2,NA,NA,TRBJ2-4,TGTGCCAGCAGCCAGTCGCAGGGGGAAGGGAGGTTGTACTTC,CASSQSQGEGRLYF
TRBV4-1,NA,NA,TRBJ1-1,TGCGCCAGCAGCCAAGTTATAACAGGCCCCAACACTGAAGCTTTCTTT,CASSQVITGPNTEAFF
TRBV9,NA,NA,TRBJ2-2,TGTGCCAGCAGCAGCCGAGGAGGGGCCCCTCAGAACACCGGGGAGCTGTTTTTT,CASSSRGGAPQNTGELFF
TRBV19,TRBD2,NA,TRBJ2-5,TGTGCCAGTAGGGGGACTAGCGATTCCCAAGAGACCCAGTACTTC,CASRGTSDSQETQYF
TRBV4-3,NA,NA,TRBJ2-7,TGCGCCAGCAGCCAAGTTGGAGGGGAGGTCAACGAGCAGTACTTC,CASSQVGGEVNEQYF
TRBV28,NA,NA,TRBJ2-7,TGTGCCAGCAGTTTCGGCAAAAATACGGGACACCGCTACGAGCAGTACTTC,CASSFGKNTGHRYEQYF
TRBV27,NA,NA,TRBJ1-1,TGTGCCAGCAGTAGTTGGGTGAACACTGAAGCTTTCTTT,CASSSWVNTEAFF
TRBV25-1,NA,NA,TRBJ1-1,TGTGCCAGCAGTGAATATCTGGGGGCTAGTGAAGCTTTCTTT,CASSEYLGASEAFF
TRBV5-1,TRBD2,NA,TRBJ2-3,TGCGCCAGCAGCTTGGGGATAGCGGGGGACACAGATACGCAGTATTTT,CASSLGIAGDTDTQYF
TRBV5-1,NA,NA,TRBJ2-5,TGCGCCAGCAGTCCCGACAGGCAAGAGACCCAGTACTTC,CASSPDRQETQYF
TRBV6-1,TRBD1,NA,TRBJ1-5,TGTGCCAGCAGTGCCTCCGGGACAGAATATAGCAATCAGCCCCAGCATTTT,CASSASGTEYSNQPQHF
TRBV4-2,TRBD1,NA,TRBJ1-2,TGTGCCAGCAGCCTGGGACAGGCGGCTGGCTACACCTTC,CASSLGQAAGYTF
TRBV7-9,NA,NA,TRBJ1-2,TGTGCCAGCAGCCTCGGGGCGGGCTTTTACACCTTC,CASSLGAGFYTF
TRBV30,NA,NA,TRBJ1-4,TGTGCCTGGAGTGTAGGGCAGGCAACTAATGAAAAACTGTTTTTT,CAWSVGQATNEKLFF
TRBV5-1,NA,few,TRBJ2-2,TGCGCCAGCAGCGTCCGACAGGCGAACACCGGGGAGCTGTTTTTT,CASSVRQANTGELFF
TRBV7-2,NA,NA,TRBJ2-5,TGTGCCAGCAGATTAGACTGGAGACTCGAAGAGACCCAGTACTTC,CASRLDWRLEETQYF
TRBV18,TRBD1,NA,TRBJ1-1,TGTGCCAGCTCGCGAGACAGGGGGCTTGACACTGAAGCTTTCTTT,CASSRDRGLDTEAFF
TRBV15,TRBD2,NA,TRBJ2-7,TGTGCCACCAGCAGAGATCTCGGTAGCGGGGGGAGCTCCTACGAGCAGTACTTC,CATSRDLGSGGSSYEQYF
TRBV14,TRBD1,NA,TRBJ2-7,TGTGCCAGCAGCCCATCCAGGACAGGTCCCTACGAGCAGTACTTC,CASSPSRTGPYEQYF
TRBV30,TRBD1,NA,TRBJ1-6,TGTGCCTGGAGTGTACGCAGGGGGATTAATTCACCCCTCCACTTT,CAWSVRRGINSPLHF
TRBV5-4,TRBD2,NA,TRBJ2-7,TGTGCCAGCAGCCTCGGGGGGGCTAGCGGCGAGCAGTACTTC,CASSLGGASGEQYF
TRBV18,NA,NA,TRBJ1-3,TGTGCCAGCTCACCAAGTCGGGGGACCGGAAACACCATATATTTT,CASSPSRGTGNTIYF
TRBV30,NA,NA,TRBJ1-4,TGTGCCTGGAGGACGAAACAGGGCCCTAATGAAAAACTGTTTTTT,CAWRTKQGPNEKLFF
TRBV18,TRBD1,NA,TRBJ1-5,TGTGCCAGCTCACCAGCAGGCGACAGGGGCAATCAGCCCCAGCATTTT,CASSPAGDRGNQPQHF
TRBV9,TRBD2,once,TRBJ2-5,TGTGCCAGCAGCCCTCGGGGCGGGACTAGCGGGGAAGAGACCCAGTACTTC,CASSPRGGTSGEETQYF
TRBV19,NA,NA,TRBJ2-5,TGTGCCAGTAGTCCTCTACAGGGAAAAGGGGAGACCCAGTACTTC,CASSPLQGKGETQYF
TRBV7-2,NA,NA,TRBJ2-5,TGTGCCAGCAGCTCCTCTCCCCCGGGGCAAGAGACCCAGTACTTC,CASSSSPPGQETQYF
TRBV21-1,NA,NA,TRBJ2-7,TGTGCCAGCAGAGAGCCGGGACTGTATAAGACAGGGCCTTCACCGCAGTACTTC,CASREPGLYKTGPSPQYF
TRBV5-4,TRBD1,NA,TRBJ1-6,TGTGCCAGCAGCTCCCCCGTCAAAGGGGGCGAATCACCCCTCCACTTT,CASSSPVKGGESPLHF
TRBV5-1,TRBD1,NA,TRBJ1-2,TGCGCCAGCAGCTCCTGGACAGGGATTAACTATGGCTACACCTTC,CASSSWTGINYGYTF
TRBV9,TRBD1,NA,TRBJ1-1,TGTGCCAGCAGCACCCTCGGACAGGGGGGTGAAGCTTTCTTT,CASSTLGQGGEAFF
TRBV7-5,NA,NA,TRBJ1-3,TGTGCCAGAAGTTTCCCAGGGGGAAACACCATATATTTT,CARSFPGGNTIYF
TRBV5-1,NA,NA,TRBJ2-1,TGCGCCAGCAGCGTTACCCTCCCACTCTACAATGAGCAGTTCTTC,CASSVTLPLYNEQFF
TRBV10-3,NA,NA,TRBJ2-7,TGTGCCATCAGTGAGGCCTACGAGCAGTACTTC,CAISEAYEQYF
TRBV4-1,NA,NA,TRBJ1-6,TGCGCCAGCAGCCAAGTTCCCTCCTATAATTCACCCCTCCACTTT,CASSQVPSYNSPLHF
TRBV15,NA,NA,TRBJ1-5,TGTGCCACCAGCAGAGGGGACGGTCAGCCCCAGCATTTT,CATSRGDGQPQHF
TRBV3-1/TRBV3-2,TRBD2,NA,TRBJ2-1,TGTGCCAGCGCACTAGCGGGGGACTACAATGAGCAGTTCTTC,CASALAGDYNEQFF
TRBV5-1,TRBD1,NA,TRBJ2-5,TGCGCCAGCAGCCCTGGACAGGGGGTGGAGACCCAGTACTTC,CASSPGQGVETQYF
TRBV4-1,NA,NA,TRBJ1-2,TGCGCCAGCAGCCAAGATTTGGTAGGGGCCGCGGACCGAGGCTACACCTTC,CASSQDLVGAADRGYTF
TRBV5-1,NA,NA,TRBJ2-5,TGCGCCACCACAAATCGGGGGACCCAGTACTTC,CATTNRGTQYF
TRBV30,TRBD1,NA,TRBJ1-6,TGTGCCTGGAGTTACGGACAGGGAGGATCACCCCTCCACTTT,CAWSYGQGGSPLHF
TRBV4-3,TRBD2,NA,TRBJ2-3,TGCGCCAGCAGCCGGGGGACTAGCACCACAGATACGCAGTATTTT,CASSRGTSTTDTQYF
TRBV28,NA,NA,TRBJ1-4,TGTGCCAGCAGGGCCACAACTAATGAAAAACTGTTTTTT,CASRATTNEKLFF
TRBV29-1,NA,NA,TRBJ2-1,TGCAGCGTTGCATCCCCTGGCGGGGTGACGAATGAGCAGTTCTTC,CSVASPGGVTNEQFF
TRBV24-1,TRBD2,NA,TRBJ2-1,TGTGCCACCAGTGATCCACTAGCGGGGAACAATGAGCAGTTCTTC,CATSDPLAGNNEQFF
TRBV7-7,NA,once,TRBJ2-3,TGTGCTAGCAGCTTAGAGGACCACCCCACAGATACGCAGTATTTT,CASSLEDHPTDTQYF
TRBV4-2,NA,NA,TRBJ2-5,TGTGCCAGCAGCCAAGATCGGCGGTCCCAAGAGACCCAGTACTTC,CASSQDRRSQETQYF
TRBV7-9,TRBD1,NA,TRBJ2-1,TGTGCCAGCAGCGTCGGGACAGGAGTTAATGAGCAGTTCTTC,CASSVGTGVNEQFF
TRBV5-1,NA,NA,TRBJ2-2,TGCGCCAGCAGCCCGGGGAGGCGCGGGGAGCTGTTTTTT,CASSPGRRGELFF
TRBV5-1,NA,NA,TRBJ1-2,TGCGCCAGCACCGACAGGTCCAAGGGAATCTATGGCTACACCTTC,CASTDRSKGIYGYTF